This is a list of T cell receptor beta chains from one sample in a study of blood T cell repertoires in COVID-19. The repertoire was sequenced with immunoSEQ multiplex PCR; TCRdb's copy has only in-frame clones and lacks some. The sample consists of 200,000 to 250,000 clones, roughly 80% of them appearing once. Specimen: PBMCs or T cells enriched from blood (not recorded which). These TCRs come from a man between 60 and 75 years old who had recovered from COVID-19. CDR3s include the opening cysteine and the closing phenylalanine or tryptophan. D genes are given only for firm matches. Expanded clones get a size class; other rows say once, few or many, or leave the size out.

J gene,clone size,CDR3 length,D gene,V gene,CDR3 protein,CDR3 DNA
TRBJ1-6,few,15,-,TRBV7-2,CASSLWWAGNSPLHF,TGTGCCAGCAGCTTATGGTGGGCTGGTAATTCACCCCTCCACTTT
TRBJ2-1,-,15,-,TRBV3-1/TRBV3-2,CASSPIGQRNNEQFF,TGTGCCAGCAGCCCAATCGGACAACGGAACAATGAGCAGTTCTTC
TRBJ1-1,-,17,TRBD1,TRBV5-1,CASSPFPTGIGGTEAFF,TGCGCCAGCAGCCCTTTTCCGACAGGGATAGGTGGGACTGAAGCTTTCTTT
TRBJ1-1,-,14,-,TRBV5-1,CASSLEGYIDEAFF,TGCGCCAGCAGCTTGGAGGGGTATATTGATGAAGCTTTCTTT
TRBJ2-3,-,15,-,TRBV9,CASSGTDGGTDTQYF,TGTGCCAGCAGTGGGACTGATGGAGGCACAGATACGCAGTATTTT
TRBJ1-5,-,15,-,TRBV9,CASSVSAGIDQPQHF,TGTGCCAGCAGCGTCTCGGCGGGCATCGATCAGCCCCAGCATTTT
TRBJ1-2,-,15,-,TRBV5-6,CASSLSRTTNYGYTF,TGTGCCAGCAGCTTGTCCAGAACAACTAACTATGGCTACACCTTC
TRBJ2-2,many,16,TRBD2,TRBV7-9,CASSVSSGGTTGELFF,TGTGCCAGCAGCGTCTCTAGCGGGGGAACCACCGGGGAGCTGTTTTTT
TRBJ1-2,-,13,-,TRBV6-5,CASSYEGGYGYTF,TGTGCCAGCAGTTACGAAGGGGGCTATGGCTACACCTTC
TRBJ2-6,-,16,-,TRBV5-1,CASSSTGNSGANVLTF,TGCGCCAGCAGCTCAACAGGGAACTCTGGGGCCAACGTCCTGACTTTC
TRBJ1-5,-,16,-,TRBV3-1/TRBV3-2,CASSPYDGGSNQPQHF,TGTGCCAGCAGCCCCTACGACGGAGGTAGCAATCAGCCCCAGCATTTT
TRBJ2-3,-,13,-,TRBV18,CASSEQGTDTQYF,TGTGCCAGCTCAGAACAGGGAACAGATACGCAGTATTTT
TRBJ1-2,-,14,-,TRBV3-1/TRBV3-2,CASSQAQAAYGYTF,TGTGCCAGCAGCCAAGCACAGGCCGCCTATGGCTACACCTTC
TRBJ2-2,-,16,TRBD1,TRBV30,CAWSYTGTVNTGELFF,TGTGCCTGGAGTTACACCGGGACAGTGAACACCGGGGAGCTGTTTTTT
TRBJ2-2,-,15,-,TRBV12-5,CASGLGGQDTGELFF,TGTGCTAGTGGTTTGGGTGGACAAGACACCGGGGAGCTGTTTTTT
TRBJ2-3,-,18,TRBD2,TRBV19,CASSMTFRGGREADTQYF,TGTGCCAGTAGTATGACGTTCCGGGGGGGCCGAGAGGCAGATACGCAGTATTTT
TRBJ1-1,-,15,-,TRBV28,CASSPRGGVNTEAFF,TGTGCCAGCAGTCCCCGGGGTGGGGTGAACACTGAAGCTTTCTTT
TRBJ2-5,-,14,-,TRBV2,CASSEFDIQETQYF,TGTGCCAGCAGTGAATTTGACATCCAAGAGACCCAGTACTTC
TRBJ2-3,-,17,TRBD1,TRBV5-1,CASSPSPGTGSTDTQYF,TGCGCCAGCAGCCCTTCTCCCGGGACAGGTAGCACAGATACGCAGTATTTT
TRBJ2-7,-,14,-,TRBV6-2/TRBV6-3,CASSDEEGPHEQYF,TGTGCCAGCAGTGACGAGGAGGGGCCACACGAGCAGTACTTC
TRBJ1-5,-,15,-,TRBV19,CASRLISNSNQPQHF,TGTGCCAGTCGTCTCATTAGCAATAGCAATCAGCCCCAGCATTTT
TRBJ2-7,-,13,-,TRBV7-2,CASSKTGSHEQYF,TGTGCCAGCAGCAAAACAGGGTCCCACGAGCAGTACTTC
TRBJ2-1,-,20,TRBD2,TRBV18,CASSPRRTSGGLVVDNEQFF,TGTGCCAGCTCACCACGACGGACTAGCGGGGGTTTGGTAGTTGACAATGAGCAGTTCTTC
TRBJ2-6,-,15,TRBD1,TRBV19,CASTPRGPGANVLTF,TGTGCCAGTACCCCCAGGGGGCCTGGGGCCAACGTCCTGACTTTC
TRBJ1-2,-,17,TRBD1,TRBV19,CASSITVFVGQGDGYTF,TGTGCCAGTAGTATAACGGTGTTCGTCGGACAGGGGGATGGCTACACCTTC
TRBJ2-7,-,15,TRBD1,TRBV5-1,CASSLEGQGYYEQYF,TGCGCCAGCAGCTTGGAGGGACAGGGGTACTACGAGCAGTACTTC